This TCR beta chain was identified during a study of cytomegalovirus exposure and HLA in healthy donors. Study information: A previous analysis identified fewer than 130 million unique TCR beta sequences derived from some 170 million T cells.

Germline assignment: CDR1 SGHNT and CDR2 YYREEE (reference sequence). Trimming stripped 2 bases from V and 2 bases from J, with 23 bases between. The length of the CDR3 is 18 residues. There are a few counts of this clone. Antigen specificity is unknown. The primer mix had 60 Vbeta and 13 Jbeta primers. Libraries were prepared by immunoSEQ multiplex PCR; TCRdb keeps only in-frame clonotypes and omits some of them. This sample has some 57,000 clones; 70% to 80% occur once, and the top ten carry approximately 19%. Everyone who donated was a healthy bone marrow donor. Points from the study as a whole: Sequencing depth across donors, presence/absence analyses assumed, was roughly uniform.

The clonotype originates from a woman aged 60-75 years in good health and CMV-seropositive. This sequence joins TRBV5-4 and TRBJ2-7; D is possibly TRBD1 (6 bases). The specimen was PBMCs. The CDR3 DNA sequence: TGTGCCAGCAGCTTTCGGCAGGGGATTGGGGTTCGGGCCTACGAGCAGTACTTC. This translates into CASSFRQGIGVRAYEQYF. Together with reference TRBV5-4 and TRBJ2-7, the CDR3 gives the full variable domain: ETGVTQSPTHLIKTRGQQVTLRCSSQSGHNTVSWYQQALGQGPQFIFQYYREEENGRGNFPPRFSGLQFPNYSSELNVNALELDDSALYLCASSFRQGIGVRAYEQYFGPGTRLTVT.